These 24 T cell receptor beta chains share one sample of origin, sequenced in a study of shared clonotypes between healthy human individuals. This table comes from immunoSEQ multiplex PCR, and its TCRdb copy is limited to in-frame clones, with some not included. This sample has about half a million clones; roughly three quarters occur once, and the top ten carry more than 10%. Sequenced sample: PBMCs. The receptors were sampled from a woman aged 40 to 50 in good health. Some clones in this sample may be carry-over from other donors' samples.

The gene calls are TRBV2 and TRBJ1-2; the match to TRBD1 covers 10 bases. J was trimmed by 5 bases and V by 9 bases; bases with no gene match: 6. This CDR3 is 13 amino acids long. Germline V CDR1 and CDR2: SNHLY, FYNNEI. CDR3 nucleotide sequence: TGTGCCAGTGACAGGGGGCGTTCTTATGGCTACACCTTC. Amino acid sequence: CASDRGRSYGYTF.

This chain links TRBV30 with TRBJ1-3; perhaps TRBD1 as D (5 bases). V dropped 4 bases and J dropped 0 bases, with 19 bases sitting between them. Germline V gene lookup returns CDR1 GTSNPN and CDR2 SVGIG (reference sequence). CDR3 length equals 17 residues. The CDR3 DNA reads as TGTGCCTGGACGGGCGGCAGGGCTCTTATCTCTGGAAACACCATATATTTT. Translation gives CAWTGGRALISGNTIYF.

CDR3 sequence reads: CASSRTSGSHNEQFF. The DNA for the CDR3 is TGTGCCAGCAGTCGAACTAGCGGGAGCCACAATGAGCAGTTCTTC. The genes are TRBV6-5 and TRBJ2-1; 11 nucleotides line up with TRBD2. The germline V gene has CDR1 MNHEY and CDR2 SVGAGI. The ends lost 5 bases at V and 5 bases at J; junction bases unmatched: 5. This CDR3 is built from 15 residues.

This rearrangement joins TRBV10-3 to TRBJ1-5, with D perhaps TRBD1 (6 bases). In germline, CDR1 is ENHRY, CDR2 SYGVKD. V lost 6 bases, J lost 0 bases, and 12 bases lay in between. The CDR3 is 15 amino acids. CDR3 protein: CAISRDTHSNQPQHF. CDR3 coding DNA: TGTGCCATCAGCCGGGACACACATAGCAATCAGCCCCAGCATTTT.

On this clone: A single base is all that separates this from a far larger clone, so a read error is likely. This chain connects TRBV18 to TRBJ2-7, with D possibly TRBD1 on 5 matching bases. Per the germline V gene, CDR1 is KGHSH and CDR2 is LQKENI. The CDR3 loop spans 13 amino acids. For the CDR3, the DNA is TGTGCCATCTCACCAAACACAGGCTACGAGCAGTACTTC. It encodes CAISPNTGYEQYF. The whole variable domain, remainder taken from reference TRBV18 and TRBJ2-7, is NAGVMQNPRHLVRRRGQEARLRCSPMKGHSHVYWYRQLPEEGLKFMVYLQKENIIDESGMPKERFSAEFPKEGPSILRIQQVVRGDSAAYFCAISPNTGYEQYFGPGTRLTVT.

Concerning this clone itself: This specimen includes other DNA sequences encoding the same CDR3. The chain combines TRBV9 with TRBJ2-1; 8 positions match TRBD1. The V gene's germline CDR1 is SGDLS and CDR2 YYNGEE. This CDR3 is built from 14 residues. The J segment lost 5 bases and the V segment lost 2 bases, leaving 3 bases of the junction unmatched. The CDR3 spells CASSVGQDNNEQFF. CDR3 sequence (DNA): TGTGCCAGCAGCGTGGGACAGGATAACAATGAGCAGTTCTTC.

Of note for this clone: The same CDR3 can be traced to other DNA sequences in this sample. The CDR3 spells CASSLDTGSYEQYF. The DNA of the CDR3 is TGCGCCAGCAGCTTGGATACAGGGTCCTACGAGCAGTACTTC. The chain is built from TRBV5-1 and TRBJ2-7, with D possibly being TRBD1 (6 bases). Trimming cost V 0 bases and J 1 base, with 8 bases left between them. The CDR3 runs 14 residues. Germline CDR1 and CDR2: SGHRS and YFSETQ.

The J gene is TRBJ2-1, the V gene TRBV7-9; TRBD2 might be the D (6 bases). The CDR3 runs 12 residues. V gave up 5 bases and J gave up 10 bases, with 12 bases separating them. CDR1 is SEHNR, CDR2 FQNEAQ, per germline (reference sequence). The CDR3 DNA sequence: TGTGCCAGCAGCACATCCCTAGCGGAGCAGTTCTTC. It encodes CASSTSLAEQFF.

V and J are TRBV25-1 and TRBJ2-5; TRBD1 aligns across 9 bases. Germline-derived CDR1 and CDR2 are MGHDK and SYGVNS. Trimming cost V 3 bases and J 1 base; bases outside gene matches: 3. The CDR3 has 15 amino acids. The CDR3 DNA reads TGTGCCAGCAGTGAGAGGACAGGGGCCCAAGAGACCCAGTACTTC. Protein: CASSERTGAQETQYF. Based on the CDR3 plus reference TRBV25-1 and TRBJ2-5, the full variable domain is EADIYQTPRYLVIGTGKKITLECSQTMGHDKMYWYQQDPGMELHLIHYSYGVNSTEKGDLSSESTVSRIRTEHFPLTLESARPSHTSQYLCASSERTGAQETQYFGPGTRLLVL.

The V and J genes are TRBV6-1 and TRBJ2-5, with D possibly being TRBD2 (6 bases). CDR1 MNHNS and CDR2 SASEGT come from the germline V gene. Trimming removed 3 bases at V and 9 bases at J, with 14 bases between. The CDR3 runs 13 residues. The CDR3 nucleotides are TGTGCCAGCAGTGACCTGACTAGGTTGGCCCAGTACTTC. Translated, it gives CASSDLTRLAQYF.

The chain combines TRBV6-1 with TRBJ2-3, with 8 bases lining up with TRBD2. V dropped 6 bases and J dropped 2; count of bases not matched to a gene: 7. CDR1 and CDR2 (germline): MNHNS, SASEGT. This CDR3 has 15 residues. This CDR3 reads CASRALLAATDTQYF. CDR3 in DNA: TGTGCCAGCAGGGCCTTACTAGCGGCCACAGATACGCAGTATTTT.

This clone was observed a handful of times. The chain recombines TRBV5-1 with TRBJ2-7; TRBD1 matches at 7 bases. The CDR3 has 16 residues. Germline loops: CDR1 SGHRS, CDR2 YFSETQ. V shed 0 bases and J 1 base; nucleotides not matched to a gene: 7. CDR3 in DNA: TGCGCCAGCAGCTTGGCCCGAGGGGGCGCTTCCTACGAGCAGTACTTC. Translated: CASSLARGGASYEQYF.

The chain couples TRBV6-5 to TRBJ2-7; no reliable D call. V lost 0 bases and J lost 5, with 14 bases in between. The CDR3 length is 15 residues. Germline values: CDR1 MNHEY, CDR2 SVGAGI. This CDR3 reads CASSYSVPPHDEQYF. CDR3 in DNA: TGTGCCAGCAGTTACTCCGTTCCGCCGCACGACGAGCAGTACTTC.

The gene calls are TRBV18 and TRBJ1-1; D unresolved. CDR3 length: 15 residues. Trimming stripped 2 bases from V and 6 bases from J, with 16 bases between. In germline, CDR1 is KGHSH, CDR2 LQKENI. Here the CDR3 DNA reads TGTGCCAGCTCACCAAGGGAAGGGAGGAAGGCTGAAGCTTTCTTT. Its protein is CASSPREGRKAEAFF.

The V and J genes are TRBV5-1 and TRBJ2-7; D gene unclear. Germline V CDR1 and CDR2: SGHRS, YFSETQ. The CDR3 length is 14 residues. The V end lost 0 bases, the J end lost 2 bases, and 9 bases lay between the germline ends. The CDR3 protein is CASSLGPLPYEQYF. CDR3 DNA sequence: TGCGCCAGCAGCTTGGGTCCCCTTCCCTACGAGCAGTACTTC.

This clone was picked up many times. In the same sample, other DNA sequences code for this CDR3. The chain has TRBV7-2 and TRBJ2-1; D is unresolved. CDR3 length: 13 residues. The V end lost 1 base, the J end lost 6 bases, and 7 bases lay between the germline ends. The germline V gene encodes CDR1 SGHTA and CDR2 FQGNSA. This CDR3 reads CASSLGSFNEQFF. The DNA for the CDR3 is TGTGCCAGCAGCTTAGGCAGTTTCAATGAGCAGTTCTTC.

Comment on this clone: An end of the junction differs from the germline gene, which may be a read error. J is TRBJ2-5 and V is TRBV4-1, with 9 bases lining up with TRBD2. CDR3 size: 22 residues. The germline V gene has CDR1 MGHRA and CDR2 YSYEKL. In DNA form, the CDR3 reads TGCGCCAGCAGCCAACCCCCCTTGGGACTAGCAGGAGGGTCGGGGGAGATAGAGACCCAGCACTTC. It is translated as CASSQPPLGLAGGSGEIETQHF.

CDR3 bases: TGCGCCAGCAGCCGCGACTACAATGAGCAGTTCTTC. Translated, it gives CASSRDYNEQFF. The gene calls are TRBV5-1 and TRBJ2-1; no clear D. V was pared by 4 bases and J by 3 bases, with 5 bases between. The CDR3 is made up of 12 amino acids. Germline loops: CDR1 SGHRS, CDR2 YFSETQ. Looking up the rest from reference TRBV5-1 and TRBJ2-1 gives the full variable domain: KAGVTQTPRYLIKTRGQQVTLSCSPISGHRSVSWYQQTPGQGLQFLFEYFSETQRNKGNFPGRFSGRQFSNSRSEMNVSTLELGDSALYLCASSRDYNEQFFGPGTRLTVL.

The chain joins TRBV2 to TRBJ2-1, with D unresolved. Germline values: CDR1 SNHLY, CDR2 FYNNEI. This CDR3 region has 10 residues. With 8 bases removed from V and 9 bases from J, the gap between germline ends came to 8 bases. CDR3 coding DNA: TGTGCCAGCGGGCGGTCTGAGCAGTTCTTC. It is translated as CASGRSEQFF.

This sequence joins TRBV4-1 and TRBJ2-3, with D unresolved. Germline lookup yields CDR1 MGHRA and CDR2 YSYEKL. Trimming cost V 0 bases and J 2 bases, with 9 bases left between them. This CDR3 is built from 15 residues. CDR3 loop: CASSQDPRDTDTQYF. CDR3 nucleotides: TGCGCCAGCAGCCAAGATCCTAGGGACACAGATACGCAGTATTTT.

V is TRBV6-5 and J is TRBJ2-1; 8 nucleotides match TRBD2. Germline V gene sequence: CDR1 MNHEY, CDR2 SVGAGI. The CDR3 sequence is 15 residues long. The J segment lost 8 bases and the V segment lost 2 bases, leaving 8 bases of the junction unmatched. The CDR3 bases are TGTGCCAGCAGTTACGGCGGAGCGGGAGAGGATGAGCAGTTCTTC. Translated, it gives CASSYGGAGEDEQFF.

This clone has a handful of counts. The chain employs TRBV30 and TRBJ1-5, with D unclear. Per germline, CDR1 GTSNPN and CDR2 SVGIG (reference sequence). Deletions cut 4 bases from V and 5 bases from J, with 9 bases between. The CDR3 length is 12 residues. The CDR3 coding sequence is TGTGCCTGGACTTCCGGGGATCAGCCCCAGCATTTT. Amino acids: CAWTSGDQPQHF.

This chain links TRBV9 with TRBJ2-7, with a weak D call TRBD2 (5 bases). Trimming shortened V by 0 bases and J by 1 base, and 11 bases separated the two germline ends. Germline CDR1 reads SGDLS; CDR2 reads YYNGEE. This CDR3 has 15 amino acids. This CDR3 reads CASSVGLTGSYEQYF. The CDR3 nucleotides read TGTGCCAGCAGCGTAGGCCTGACGGGGTCCTACGAGCAGTACTTC.

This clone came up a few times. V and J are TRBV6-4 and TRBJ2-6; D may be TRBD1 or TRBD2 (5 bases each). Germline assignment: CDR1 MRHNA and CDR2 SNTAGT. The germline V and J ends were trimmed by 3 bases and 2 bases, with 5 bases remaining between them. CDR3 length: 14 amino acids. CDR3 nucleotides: TGTGCCAGCAGTGAGGGGGCTGGGGCCAACGTCCTGACTTTC. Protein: CASSEGAGANVLTF.